The 23 T cell receptor beta chains listed next were all sequenced from one sample in a study of T cell responses to AZD1222 COVID-19 vaccine. TCRdb keeps only in-frame clones here, not all; method: immunoSEQ multiplex PCR. The table records under 200,000 clones, around 90% of them present only once. The sequenced sample was peripheral blood, obtained on day 0 of AZD1222 vaccination. The source is an adult in good health.

This clone was picked up one time. The J gene is TRBJ2-7, the V gene TRBV19; maybe TRBD2 (5 bases). Germline assignment: CDR1 LNHDA and CDR2 SQIVND (reference sequence). V was shortened by 7 bases and J by 1 base, with 14 bases between the two germline ends. CDR3 length equals 14 residues. The CDR3 is CASNKGEGSYEQYF. The CDR3 nucleotides are TGTGCCAGTAACAAGGGAGAAGGGTCCTACGAGCAGTACTTC. Looking up the rest from reference TRBV19 and TRBJ2-7 gives the full variable domain: DGGITQSPKYLFRKEGQNVTLSCEQNLNHDAMYWYRQDPGQGLRLIYYSQIVNDFQKGDIAEGYSVSREKKESFPLTVTSAQKNPTAFYLCASNKGEGSYEQYFGPGTRLTVT.

The chain joins TRBV9 to TRBJ2-3; the match to TRBD1 covers 10 bases. CDR1 is SGDLS and CDR2 is YYNGEE in the germline V gene. The CDR3 loop spans 14 amino acids. The ends lost 7 bases at V and 5 bases at J; junction bases unmatched: 7. For the CDR3, the DNA is TGTGCCAGCGGCCGGGACAGGGGAAGAGATACGCAGTATTTT. This sequence encodes CASGRDRGRDTQYF. Based on the CDR3 plus reference TRBV9 and TRBJ2-3, the full variable domain is DSGVTQTPKHLITATGQRVTLRCSPRSGDLSVYWYQQSLDQGLQFLIQYYNGEERAKGNILERFSAQQFPDLHSELNLSSLELGDSALYFCASGRDRGRDTQYFGPGTRLTVL.

The chain recombines TRBV27 with TRBJ1-1, with D possibly being TRBD1 (5 bases). The length of the CDR3 is 14 residues. Germline CDR1 MNHEY, CDR2 SMNVEV (reference sequence). The V gene lost 6 bases and the J gene lost 4 bases, with 15 bases spanning the gap. The DNA of the CDR3 is TGTGCCAGCAGGACTGCAGGGAGGTTCACTGAAGCTTTCTTT. Amino acids: CASRTAGRFTEAFF.

The chain joins TRBV25-1 to TRBJ2-7; TRBD1 aligns across 10 bases. This CDR3 spans 15 amino acids. CDR1 and CDR2 (germline): MGHDK, SYGVNS. The ends lost 5 bases at V and 4 bases at J; junction bases unmatched: 8. The CDR3 sequence is CASSSDRGPYYEQYF. CDR3 DNA: TGTGCCAGCAGTTCCGACAGGGGGCCTTATTACGAGCAGTACTTC.

The CDR3 region is CASSPDRVNQPQHF. The CDR3 DNA sequence: TGTGCCAGCAGTCCGGACAGAGTCAATCAGCCCCAGCATTTT. The chain carries TRBV7-2 and TRBJ1-5; tentatively, D is TRBD1 (6 bases). Germline lookup yields CDR1 SGHTA and CDR2 FQGNSA. Trimming removed 6 bases from V and 3 bases from J, with 12 bases in between. The CDR3 is 14 residues long.

This clone was observed a single time. J is TRBJ2-7 and V is TRBV6-5; 10 bases are shared with TRBD2. Trimming at V came to 3 bases and at J to 3 bases, leaving 8 bases not matched to a gene. The CDR3 spans 16 residues. Germline CDR1 MNHEY, CDR2 SVGAGI. The CDR3 loop is CASSYSTSGYNYEQYF. Here the CDR3 DNA reads TGTGCCAGCAGTTATTCGACTAGCGGGTATAACTACGAGCAGTACTTC.

V is TRBV9 and J is TRBJ1-3; D is uncertain. The CDR3 contains 15 residues. The ends were cut back, 4 bases at V and 0 bases at J, with 11 bases in the middle. CDR1 SGDLS and CDR2 YYNGEE come from the germline V gene. CDR3 region: CASSPDGDSGNTIYF. The DNA of the CDR3 is TGTGCCAGCAGCCCAGACGGGGACTCTGGAAACACCATATATTTT.

V gene TRBV14 combines with J gene TRBJ2-7; D might be TRBD1 (5 bases). V was clipped by 2 bases and J by 5 bases, with 10 bases between them. The CDR3 sequence is 13 residues long. CDR1 and CDR2 from the germline V gene are SGHDN and FVKESK. Here the CDR3 reads CASSQSRANEQYF. The CDR3 coding sequence is TGTGCCAGCAGCCAAAGCAGGGCCAACGAGCAGTACTTC. Variable domain in full (rest from reference TRBV14 and TRBJ2-7): EAGVTQFPSHSVIEKGQTVTLRCDPISGHDNLYWYRRVMGKEIKFLLHFVKESKQDESGMPNNRFLAERTGGTYSTLKVQPAELEDSGVYFCASSQSRANEQYFGPGTRLTVT.

The chain joins TRBV14 to TRBJ2-3; D might be TRBD1 or TRBD2, each matching 6 bases. The CDR3 runs to 19 residues. The V and J ends lost 1 base and 2 bases respectively, with 22 bases between them. The germline V gene encodes CDR1 SGHDN and CDR2 FVKESK. This CDR3 reads CASSQVGLGGPPHTDTQYF. In DNA form, the CDR3 reads TGTGCCAGCAGCCAAGTTGGACTCGGGGGCCCCCCCCACACAGATACGCAGTATTTT. Full variable domain (remainder filled in from reference TRBV14 and TRBJ2-3): EAGVTQFPSHSVIEKGQTVTLRCDPISGHDNLYWYRRVMGKEIKFLLHFVKESKQDESGMPNNRFLAERTGGTYSTLKVQPAELEDSGVYFCASSQVGLGGPPHTDTQYFGPGTRLTVL.

The chain is built from TRBV3-1 (or the pseudogene TRBV3-2) and TRBJ1-2; weak D call: TRBD1 (6 bases). The CDR3 covers 13 residues. Germline loops: CDR1 LGHDT, CDR2 YNNKEL (reference sequence). V was pared by 1 base and J by 4 bases, with 7 bases between. CDR3 sequence reads: CASSQVQGYGYTF. The CDR3 DNA follows: TGTGCCAGCAGCCAAGTACAGGGCTATGGCTACACCTTC.

CDR3 amino acids: CASRPGTARNTIYF. The CDR3 DNA is TGTGCCAGCAGACCTGGGACAGCCCGAAACACCATATATTTT. The V gene is TRBV6-5, the J gene TRBJ1-3, with 7 bases aligning to TRBD1. CDR3 length: 14 amino acids. Germline V CDR1 and CDR2: MNHEY, SVGAGI. Trimming took 6 bases from V and 5 from J; bases not matched to a gene: 7.

The genes are TRBV6-1 and TRBJ1-3; D call uncertain. The CDR3 runs to 13 residues. The V and J ends lost 5 bases and 1 base respectively, with 6 bases between them. Germline V gene sequence: CDR1 MNHNS, CDR2 SASEGT. Here the CDR3 reads CASSQLSGNTIYF. DNA for the CDR3: TGTGCCAGCAGTCAGTTGTCTGGAAACACCATATATTTT.

The chain couples TRBV27 to TRBJ2-1, with TRBD2 matching over 9 bases. The germline gives CDR1 MNHEY, CDR2 SMNVEV (reference sequence). V dropped 8 bases and J dropped 5; count of bases not matched to a gene: 10. This CDR3 contains 15 residues. CDR3 nucleotides: TGTGCCAGCGGACGACTAGCGGACACTCACAATGAGCAGTTCTTC. It encodes CASGRLADTHNEQFF.

This chain joins TRBV6-5 and TRBJ1-3; tentatively, D is TRBD1 (6 bases). The germline V gene encodes CDR1 MNHEY and CDR2 SVGAGI. The CDR3 has 13 residues. V lost 6 bases and J lost 9, with 15 bases in between. The CDR3 sequence is CASRGIQGGTIYF. CDR3 bases: TGTGCCAGCAGGGGTATACAGGGAGGCACCATATATTTT.

This sequence joins TRBV21-1 and TRBJ1-3. TRBV21-1 counts as a pseudogene. The CDR3 sequence is 15 residues long. CDR3 sequence: CASSKCRIPGNTIYF. The DNA for the CDR3 is TGTGCCAGCAGCAAATGTAGGATCCCTGGAAACACCATATATTTT.

The V gene is TRBV4-3, the J gene TRBJ1-2; unclear D gene. The CDR3 is made up of 13 amino acids. In germline, CDR1 is LGHNA, CDR2 YSLEER. V shed 0 bases and J shed 4 bases, with 6 bases lying between them. The CDR3 DNA follows: TGCGCCAGCAGCCAAGATTTGGCCTATGGCTACACCTTC. It specifies CASSQDLAYGYTF.

V gene TRBV9 combines with J gene TRBJ1-2; D perhaps matches TRBD1 (5 bases). Germline CDR1 is SGDLS and CDR2 is YYNGEE. This CDR3 is built from 11 residues. V was pared by 5 bases and J by 7 bases, with 9 bases between. The CDR3 DNA follows: TGTGCCAGCAGAAGGGGCTCTGGCTACACCTTC. This sequence encodes CASRRGSGYTF.

The V and J genes are TRBV13 and TRBJ2-7; a weak D match, TRBD1 (5 bases). This CDR3 comprises 14 residues. Germline-derived CDR1 and CDR2 are PRHDT and FYEKMQ (reference sequence). The V gene lost 1 base and the J gene lost 5 bases, with 12 bases spanning the gap. CDR3: CASSLAPRVDEQYF. In nucleotides, the CDR3 is TGTGCCAGCAGCTTAGCGCCCAGGGTTGACGAGCAGTACTTC.

The chain links TRBV13 to TRBJ2-5; D might be TRBD1 (5 bases). The CDR3 has 13 residues. Germline V CDR1 and CDR2: PRHDT, FYEKMQ (reference sequence). V lost 5 bases and J lost 4, with 11 bases in between. This chain's CDR3 is CASSEPQGETQYF. CDR3 bases: TGTGCCAGCAGCGAGCCGCAGGGAGAGACCCAGTACTTC.

CDR3 residues: CASSYSEGVPDEQYF. The CDR3, as DNA: TGTGCCAGCAGTTACTCCGAGGGAGTCCCCGACGAGCAGTACTTC. This sequence joins TRBV6-5 and TRBJ2-7; tentatively, D is TRBD2 (5 bases). V gave up 0 bases and J gave up 5 bases, with 14 bases separating them. This CDR3 has 15 residues. Germline values: CDR1 MNHEY, CDR2 SVGAGI.

The chain's CDR3 is CASNLGPQQPQHF. The CDR3 DNA is TGTGCCAGTAATCTGGGACCTCAGCAGCCCCAGCATTTT. The gene calls are TRBV19 and TRBJ1-5; D is perhaps TRBD1 (5 bases). Trimming shortened V by 7 bases and J by 7 bases, and 14 bases separated the two germline ends. The CDR3 runs to 13 residues. CDR1 and CDR2 (germline): LNHDA, SQIVND (reference sequence). The full variable domain, with the rest looked up from reference TRBV19 and TRBJ1-5, is DGGITQSPKYLFRKEGQNVTLSCEQNLNHDAMYWYRQDPGQGLRLIYYSQIVNDFQKGDIAEGYSVSREKKESFPLTVTSAQKNPTAFYLCASNLGPQQPQHFGDGTRLSIL.

In DNA form, the CDR3 reads TGTGCCACCAGTGATTTTCAGCAGGGTCAGACCGGGGAGCTGTTTTTT. It codes for CATSDFQQGQTGELFF. The chain carries TRBV24-1 and TRBJ2-2, with a possible D match to TRBD1 (5 bases). CDR1 and CDR2 (germline): KGHDR, SFDVKD. Deletions cut 1 base from V and 5 bases from J, with 13 bases between. This CDR3 spans 16 amino acids.

V is TRBV6-5 and J is TRBJ1-1; no clear D gene. Trimming took off 6 bases at V and 8 bases at J, with 13 bases between the two ends. CDR3 length: 12 amino acids. Per the germline V gene, CDR1 is MNHEY and CDR2 is SVGAGI. CDR3 coding DNA: TGTGCCAGCAGAGCCCCCCTTGCCGAAGCTTTCTTT. Translation: CASRAPLAEAFF.